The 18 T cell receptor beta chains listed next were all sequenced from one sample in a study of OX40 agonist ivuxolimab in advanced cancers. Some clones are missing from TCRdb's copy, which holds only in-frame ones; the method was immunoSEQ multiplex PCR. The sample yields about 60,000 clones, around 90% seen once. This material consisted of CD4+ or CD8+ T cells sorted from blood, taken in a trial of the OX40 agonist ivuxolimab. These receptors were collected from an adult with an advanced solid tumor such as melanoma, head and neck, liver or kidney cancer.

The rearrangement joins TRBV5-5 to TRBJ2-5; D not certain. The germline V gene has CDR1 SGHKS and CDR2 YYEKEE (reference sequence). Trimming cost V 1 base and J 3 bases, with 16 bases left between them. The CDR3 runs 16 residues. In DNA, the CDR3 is TGTGCCAGCAGCTTGATGGGTTACCCCACCGAAGAGACCCAGTACTTC. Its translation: CASSLMGYPTEETQYF.

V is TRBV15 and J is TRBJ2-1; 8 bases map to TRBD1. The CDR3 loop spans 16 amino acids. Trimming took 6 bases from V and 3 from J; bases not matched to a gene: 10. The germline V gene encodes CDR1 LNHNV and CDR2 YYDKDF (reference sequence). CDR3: CATRGTGHHNYNEQFF. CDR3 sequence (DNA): TGTGCCACCAGGGGGACAGGCCATCACAACTACAATGAGCAGTTCTTC.

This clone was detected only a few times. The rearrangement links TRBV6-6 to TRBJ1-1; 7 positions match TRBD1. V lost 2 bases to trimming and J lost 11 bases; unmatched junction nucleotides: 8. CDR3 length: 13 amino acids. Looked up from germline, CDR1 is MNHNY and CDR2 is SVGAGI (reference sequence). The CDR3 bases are TGTGCCAGCAGTTACGAGACAGGGATACAGGCTTTCTTT. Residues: CASSYETGIQAFF.

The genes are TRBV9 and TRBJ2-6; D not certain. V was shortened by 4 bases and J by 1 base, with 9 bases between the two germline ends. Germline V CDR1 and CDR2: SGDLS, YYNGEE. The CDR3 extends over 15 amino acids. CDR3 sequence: CASSPQKSGANVLTF. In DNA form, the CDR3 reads TGTGCCAGCAGCCCCCAGAAATCTGGGGCCAACGTCCTGACTTTC.

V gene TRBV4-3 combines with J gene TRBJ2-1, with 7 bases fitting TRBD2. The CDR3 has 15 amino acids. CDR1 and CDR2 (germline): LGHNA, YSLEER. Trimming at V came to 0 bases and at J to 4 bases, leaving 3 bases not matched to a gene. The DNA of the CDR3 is TGCGCCAGCAGCCAAGAGGGTAGCGGGTACAATGAGCAGTTCTTC. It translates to CASSQEGSGYNEQFF.

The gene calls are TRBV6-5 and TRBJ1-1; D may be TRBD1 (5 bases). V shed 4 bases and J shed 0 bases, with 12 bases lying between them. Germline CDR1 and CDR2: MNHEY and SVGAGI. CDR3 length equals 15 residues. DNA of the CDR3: TGTGCCAGCAGTTCCGCCCAAGGGGTGAACACTGAAGCTTTCTTT. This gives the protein CASSSAQGVNTEAFF.

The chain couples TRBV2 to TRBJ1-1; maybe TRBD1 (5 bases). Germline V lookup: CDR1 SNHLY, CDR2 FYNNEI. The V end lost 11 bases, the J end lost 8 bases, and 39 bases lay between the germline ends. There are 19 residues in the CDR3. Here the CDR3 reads CAARDPAKDRIGTDREAFF. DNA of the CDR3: TGTGCCGCCAGGGACCCCGCAAAAGATCGGATAGGGACCGATCGGGAAGCTTTCTTT.

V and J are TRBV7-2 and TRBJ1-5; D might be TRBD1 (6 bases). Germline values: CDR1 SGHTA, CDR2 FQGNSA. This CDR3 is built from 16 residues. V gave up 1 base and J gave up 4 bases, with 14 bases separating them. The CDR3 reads CASSLDSGGKNQPQHF. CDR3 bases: TGTGCCAGCAGCTTAGATTCTGGGGGCAAGAATCAGCCCCAGCATTTT.

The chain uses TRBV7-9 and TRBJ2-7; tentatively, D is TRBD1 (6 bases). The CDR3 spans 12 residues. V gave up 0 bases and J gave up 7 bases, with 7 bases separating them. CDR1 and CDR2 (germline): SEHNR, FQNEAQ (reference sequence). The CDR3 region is CASSLARGEQYF. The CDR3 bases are TGTGCCAGCAGCTTAGCCAGGGGAGAGCAGTACTTC.

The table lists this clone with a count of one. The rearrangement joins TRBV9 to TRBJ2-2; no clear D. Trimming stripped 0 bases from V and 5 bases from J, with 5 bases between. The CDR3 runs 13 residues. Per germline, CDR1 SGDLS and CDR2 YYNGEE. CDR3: CASSVVRTGELFF. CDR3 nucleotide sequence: TGTGCCAGCAGCGTAGTCCGGACCGGGGAGCTGTTTTTT.

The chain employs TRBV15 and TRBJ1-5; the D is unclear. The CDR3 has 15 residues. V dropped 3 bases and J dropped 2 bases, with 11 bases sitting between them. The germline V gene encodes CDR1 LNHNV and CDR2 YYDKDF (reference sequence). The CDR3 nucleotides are TGTGCCACCAGCAGCGGTCCTGCAGGCAATCAGCCCCAGCATTTT. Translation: CATSSGPAGNQPQHF.

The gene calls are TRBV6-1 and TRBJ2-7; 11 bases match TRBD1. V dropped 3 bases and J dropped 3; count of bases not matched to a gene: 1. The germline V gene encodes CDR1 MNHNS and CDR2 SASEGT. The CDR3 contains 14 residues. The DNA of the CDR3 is TGTGCCAGCAGTGAGGGACAGGGGGGCTACGAGCAGTACTTC. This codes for CASSEGQGGYEQYF.

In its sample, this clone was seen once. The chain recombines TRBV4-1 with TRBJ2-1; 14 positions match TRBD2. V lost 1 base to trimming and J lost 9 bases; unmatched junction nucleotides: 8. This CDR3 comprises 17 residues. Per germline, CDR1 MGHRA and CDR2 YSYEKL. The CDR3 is CASSQVGGTSGSAEQFF. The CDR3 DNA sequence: TGCGCCAGCAGCCAAGTTGGAGGGACTAGCGGGAGTGCTGAGCAGTTCTTC.

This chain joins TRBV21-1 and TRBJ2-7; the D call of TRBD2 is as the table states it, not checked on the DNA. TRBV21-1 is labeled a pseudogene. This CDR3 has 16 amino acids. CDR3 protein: CASSKARGGPTYEQYF. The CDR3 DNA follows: TGTGCCAGCAGCAAAGCCCGGGGGGGACCGACCTACGAGCAGTACTTC.

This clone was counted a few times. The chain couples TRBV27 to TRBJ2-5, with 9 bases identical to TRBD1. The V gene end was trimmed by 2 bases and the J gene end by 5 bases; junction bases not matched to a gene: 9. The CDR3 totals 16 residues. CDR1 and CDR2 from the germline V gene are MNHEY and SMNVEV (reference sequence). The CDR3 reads CASSLIPGTGRETQYF. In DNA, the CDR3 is TGTGCCAGCAGTTTAATCCCTGGGACAGGGAGGGAGACCCAGTACTTC.

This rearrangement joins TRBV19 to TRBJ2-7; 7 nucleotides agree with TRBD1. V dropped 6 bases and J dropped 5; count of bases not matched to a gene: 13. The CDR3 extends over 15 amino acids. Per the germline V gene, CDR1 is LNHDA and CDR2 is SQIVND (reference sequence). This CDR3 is CASSPLDRETHEQYF. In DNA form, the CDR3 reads TGTGCCAGTAGCCCACTCGACAGGGAGACCCACGAGCAGTACTTC.

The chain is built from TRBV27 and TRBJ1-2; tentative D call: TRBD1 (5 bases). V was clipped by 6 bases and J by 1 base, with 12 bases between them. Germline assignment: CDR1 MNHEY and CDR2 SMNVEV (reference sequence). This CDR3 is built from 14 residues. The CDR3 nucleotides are TGTGCCAGCAGCCCTTCCCAGGGTAACTATGGCTACACCTTC. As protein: CASSPSQGNYGYTF.

The CDR3 protein is CASSPGGREQYV. CDR3 DNA: TGTGCCAGCAGCCCAGGGGGTAGAGAGCAGTACGTC. The chain links TRBV11-2 to TRBJ2-7; the match to TRBD1 covers 7 bases. The CDR3 length is 12 residues. The V segment lost 5 bases and the J segment 7 bases; nucleotides outside the gene matches: 5. Germline lookup yields CDR1 SGHAT and CDR2 FQNNGV.